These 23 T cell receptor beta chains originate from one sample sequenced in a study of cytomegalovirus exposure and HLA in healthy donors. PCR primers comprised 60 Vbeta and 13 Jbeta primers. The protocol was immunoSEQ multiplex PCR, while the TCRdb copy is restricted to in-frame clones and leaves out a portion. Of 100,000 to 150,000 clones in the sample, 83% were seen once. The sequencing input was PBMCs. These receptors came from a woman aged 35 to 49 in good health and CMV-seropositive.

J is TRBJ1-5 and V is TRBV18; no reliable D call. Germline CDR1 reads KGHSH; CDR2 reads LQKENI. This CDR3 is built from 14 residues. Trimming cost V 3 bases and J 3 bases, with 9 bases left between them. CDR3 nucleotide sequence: TGTGCCAGCTCACCTCCGAACATCAATCAGCCCCAGCATTTT. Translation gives CASSPPNINQPQHF.

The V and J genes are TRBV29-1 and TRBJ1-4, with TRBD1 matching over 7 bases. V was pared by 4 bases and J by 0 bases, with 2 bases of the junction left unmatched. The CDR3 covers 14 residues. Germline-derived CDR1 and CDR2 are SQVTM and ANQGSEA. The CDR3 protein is CSVGTGATNEKLFF. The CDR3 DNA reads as TGCAGCGTTGGTACAGGGGCAACTAATGAAAAACTGTTTTTT.

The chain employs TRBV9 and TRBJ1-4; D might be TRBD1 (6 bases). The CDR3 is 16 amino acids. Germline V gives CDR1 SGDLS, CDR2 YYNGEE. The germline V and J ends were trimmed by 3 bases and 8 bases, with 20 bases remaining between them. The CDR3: CASSEDSTIVGEKLFF. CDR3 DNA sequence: TGTGCCAGCAGCGAGGACAGTACTATCGTCGGGGAAAAACTGTTTTTT.

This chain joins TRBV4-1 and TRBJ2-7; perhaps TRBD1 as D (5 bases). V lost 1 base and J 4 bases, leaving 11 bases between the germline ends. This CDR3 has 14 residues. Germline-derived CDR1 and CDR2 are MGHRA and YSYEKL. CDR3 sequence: CASSQVGAAYEQYF. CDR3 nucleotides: TGCGCCAGCAGCCAAGTTGGGGCCGCGTACGAGCAGTACTTC.

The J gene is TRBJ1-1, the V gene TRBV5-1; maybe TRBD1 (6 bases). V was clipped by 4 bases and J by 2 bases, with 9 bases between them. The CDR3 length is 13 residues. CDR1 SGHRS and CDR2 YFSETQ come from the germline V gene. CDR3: CASSQDRNTEAFF. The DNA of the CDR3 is TGCGCCAGCAGCCAGGACAGAAACACTGAAGCTTTCTTT.

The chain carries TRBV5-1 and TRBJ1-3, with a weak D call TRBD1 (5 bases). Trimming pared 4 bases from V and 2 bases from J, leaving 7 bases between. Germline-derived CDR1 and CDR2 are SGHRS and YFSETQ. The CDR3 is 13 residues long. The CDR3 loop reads CASSPDTGNTIYF. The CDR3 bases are TGCGCCAGCAGCCCGGACACTGGAAACACCATATATTTT.

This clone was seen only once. The CDR3 loop reads CASSPNEGGQGAGYEQYF. In nucleotides, the CDR3 is TGTGCCAGCAGTCCAAACGAAGGAGGACAGGGGGCTGGTTACGAGCAGTACTTC. The genes are TRBV28 and TRBJ2-7; 11 bases fit TRBD1. The V segment lost 5 bases and the J segment 4 bases; nucleotides outside the gene matches: 16. The germline V gene has CDR1 MDHEN and CDR2 SYDVKM. There are 18 residues in the CDR3.

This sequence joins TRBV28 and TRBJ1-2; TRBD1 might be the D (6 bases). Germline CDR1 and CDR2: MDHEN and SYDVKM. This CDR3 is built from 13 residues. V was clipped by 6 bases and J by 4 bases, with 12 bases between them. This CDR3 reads CASRQTGRYGYTF. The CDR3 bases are TGTGCCAGCAGACAGACAGGACGCTATGGCTACACCTTC.

CDR3 nucleotide sequence: TGTGCCAGCAGTTCCTCGGGGCCCTATGGCTACACCTTC. Amino acid sequence: CASSSSGPYGYTF. This sequence joins TRBV6-5 and TRBJ1-2; D possibly corresponds to TRBD1 (5 bases). V dropped 4 bases and J dropped 4 bases, with 10 bases sitting between them. The CDR3 consists of 13 residues. Germline V gene sequence: CDR1 MNHEY, CDR2 SVGAGI.

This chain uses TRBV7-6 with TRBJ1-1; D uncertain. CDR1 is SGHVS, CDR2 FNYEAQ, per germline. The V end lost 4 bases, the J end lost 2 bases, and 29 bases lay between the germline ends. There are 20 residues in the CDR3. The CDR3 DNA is TGTGCCAGCAGCTCCCCCCCACAGCTCTGGGAGCGGGGTACCAACACTGAAGCTTTCTTT. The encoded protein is CASSSPPQLWERGTNTEAFF. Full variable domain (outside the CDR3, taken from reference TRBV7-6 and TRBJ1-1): GAGVSQSPRYKVTKRGQDVALRCDPISGHVSLYWYRQALGQGPEFLTYFNYEAQQDKSGLPNDRFSAERPEGSISTLTIQRTEQRDSAMYRCASSSPPQLWERGTNTEAFFGQGTRLTVV.

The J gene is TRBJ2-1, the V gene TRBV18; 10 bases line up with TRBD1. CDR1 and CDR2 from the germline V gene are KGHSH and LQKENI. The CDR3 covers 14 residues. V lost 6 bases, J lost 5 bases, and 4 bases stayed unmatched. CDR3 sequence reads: CASSRGQGNNEQFF. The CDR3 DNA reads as TGTGCCAGCTCCCGGGGACAGGGGAACAATGAGCAGTTCTTC.

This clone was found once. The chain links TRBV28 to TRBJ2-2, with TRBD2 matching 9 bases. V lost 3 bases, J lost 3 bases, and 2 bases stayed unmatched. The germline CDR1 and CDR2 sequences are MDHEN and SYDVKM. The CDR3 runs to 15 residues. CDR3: CASSLQREDTGELFF. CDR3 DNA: TGTGCCAGCAGTTTGCAGCGGGAGGACACCGGGGAGCTGTTTTTT. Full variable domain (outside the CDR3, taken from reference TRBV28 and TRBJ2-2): DVKVTQSSRYLVKRTGEKVFLECVQDMDHENMFWYRQDPGLGLRLIYFSYDVKMKEKGDIPEGYSVSREKKERFSLILESASTNQTSMYLCASSLQREDTGELFFGEGSRLTVL.

CDR3 sequence: CASSLVLGGEDTEAFF. In nucleotides, the CDR3 is TGTGCCAGCAGTTTAGTTCTTGGGGGGGAGGACACTGAAGCTTTCTTT. The chain uses TRBV28 and TRBJ1-1; weak D call: TRBD1 (5 bases). The CDR3 length is 16 residues. Trimming removed 2 bases from V and 3 bases from J, with 16 bases in between. Germline CDR1 and CDR2: MDHEN and SYDVKM.

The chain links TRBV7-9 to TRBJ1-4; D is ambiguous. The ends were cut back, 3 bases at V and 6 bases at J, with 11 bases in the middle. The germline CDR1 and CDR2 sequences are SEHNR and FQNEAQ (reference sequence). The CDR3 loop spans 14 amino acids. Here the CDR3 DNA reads TGTGCCAGCAGCTTCCAGGCTTTTGATGAAAAACTGTTTTTT. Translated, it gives CASSFQAFDEKLFF. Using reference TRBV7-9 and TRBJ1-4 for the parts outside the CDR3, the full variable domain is DTGVSQNPRHKITKRGQNVTFRCDPISEHNRLYWYRQTLGQGPEFLTYFQNEAQLEKSRLLSDRFSAERPKGSFSTLEIQRTEQGDSAMYLCASSFQAFDEKLFFGSGTQLSVL.

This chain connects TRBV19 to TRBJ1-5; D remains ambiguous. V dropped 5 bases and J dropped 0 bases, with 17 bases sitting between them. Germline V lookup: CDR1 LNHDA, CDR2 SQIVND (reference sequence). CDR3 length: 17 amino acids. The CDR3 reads CASSGRMNPTSNQPQHF. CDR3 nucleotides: TGTGCCAGTAGTGGCAGGATGAATCCGACTAGCAATCAGCCCCAGCATTTT.

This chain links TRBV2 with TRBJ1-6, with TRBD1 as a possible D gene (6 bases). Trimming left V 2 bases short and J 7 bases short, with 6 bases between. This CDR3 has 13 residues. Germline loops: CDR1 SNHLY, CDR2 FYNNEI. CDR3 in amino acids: CASSERGNSPLHF. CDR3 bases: TGTGCCAGCAGTGAAAGGGGGAATTCACCCCTCCACTTT.

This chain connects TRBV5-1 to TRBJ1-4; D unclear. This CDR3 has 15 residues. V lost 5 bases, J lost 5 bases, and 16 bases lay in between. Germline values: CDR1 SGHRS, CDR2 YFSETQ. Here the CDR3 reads CASRPDGGRNEKLFF. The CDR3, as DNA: TGCGCCAGCAGACCGGACGGAGGGCGGAATGAAAAACTGTTTTTT.

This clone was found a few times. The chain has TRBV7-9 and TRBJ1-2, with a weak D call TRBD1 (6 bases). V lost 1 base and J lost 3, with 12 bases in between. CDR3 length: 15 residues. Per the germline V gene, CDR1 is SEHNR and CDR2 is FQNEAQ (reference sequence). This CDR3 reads CASSLEISGDYGYTF. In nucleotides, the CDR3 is TGTGCCAGCAGCTTAGAGATTTCAGGGGACTATGGCTACACCTTC. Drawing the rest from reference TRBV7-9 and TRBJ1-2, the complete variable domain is DTGVSQNPRHKITKRGQNVTFRCDPISEHNRLYWYRQTLGQGPEFLTYFQNEAQLEKSRLLSDRFSAERPKGSFSTLEIQRTEQGDSAMYLCASSLEISGDYGYTFGSGTRLTVV.

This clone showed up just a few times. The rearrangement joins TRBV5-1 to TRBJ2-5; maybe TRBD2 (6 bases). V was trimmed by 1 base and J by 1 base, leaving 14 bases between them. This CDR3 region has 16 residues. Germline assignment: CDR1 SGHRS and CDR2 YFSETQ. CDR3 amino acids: CASSLIQRASQETQYF. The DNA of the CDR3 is TGCGCCAGCAGCTTGATCCAGCGGGCCAGCCAAGAGACCCAGTACTTC.

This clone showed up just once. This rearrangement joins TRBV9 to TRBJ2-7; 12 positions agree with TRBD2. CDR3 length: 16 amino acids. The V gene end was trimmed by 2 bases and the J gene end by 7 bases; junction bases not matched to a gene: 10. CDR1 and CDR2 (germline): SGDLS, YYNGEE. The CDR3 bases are TGTGCCAGCAGCGTGGGGACTAGCGGGCCGCCGGGGGAGCAGTACTTC. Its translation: CASSVGTSGPPGEQYF.

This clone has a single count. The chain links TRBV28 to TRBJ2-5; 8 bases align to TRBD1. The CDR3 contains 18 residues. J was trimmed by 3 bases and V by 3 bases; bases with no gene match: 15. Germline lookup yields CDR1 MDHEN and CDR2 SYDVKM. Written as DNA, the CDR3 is TGTGCCAGCAGTTTCTACCCGGGGGTCGCAGGGGGCGAAGAGACCCAGTACTTC. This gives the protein CASSFYPGVAGGEETQYF. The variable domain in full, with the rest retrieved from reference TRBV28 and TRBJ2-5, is DVKVTQSSRYLVKRTGEKVFLECVQDMDHENMFWYRQDPGLGLRLIYFSYDVKMKEKGDIPEGYSVSREKKERFSLILESASTNQTSMYLCASSFYPGVAGGEETQYFGPGTRLLVL.

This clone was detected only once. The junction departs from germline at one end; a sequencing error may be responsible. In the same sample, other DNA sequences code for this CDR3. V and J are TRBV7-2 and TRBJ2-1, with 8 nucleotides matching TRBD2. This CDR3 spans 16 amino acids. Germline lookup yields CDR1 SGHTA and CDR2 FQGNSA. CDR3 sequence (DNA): TGTGCTAGCAGCTGGGTCAGCGGGACTAGTGGCAATGAGCAGTTCTTC. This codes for CASSWVSGTSGNEQFF.

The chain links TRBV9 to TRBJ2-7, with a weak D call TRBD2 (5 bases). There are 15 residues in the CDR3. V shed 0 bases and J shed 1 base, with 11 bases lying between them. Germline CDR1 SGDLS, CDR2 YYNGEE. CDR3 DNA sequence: TGTGCCAGCAGCGTAGATCTAGGGAGTTCCTACGAGCAGTACTTC. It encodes CASSVDLGSSYEQYF.